The T cell receptor beta chain under discussion was sequenced for a study of OX40 agonist ivuxolimab in advanced cancers. Notes on the study in general: No determination was made of the antigen specificity of the expanded peripheral T cells. The study found among the lowest clonal expansion in partial responders at 0.1-3.0 mg/kg.

As regards this clone: What it binds is unknown.

Germline lookup yields CDR1 SNHLY and CDR2 FYNNEI. The CDR3 sequence is 13 residues long. V was trimmed by 7 bases and J by 4 bases, leaving 13 bases between them. Sequencing used immunoSEQ multiplex PCR; TCRdb keeps in-frame clones, though not all of them. Seen here are 65,000 to 75,000 clones, around 86% observed once, and the top ten hold 4%. The TCR sequence derives from an adult with an advanced solid tumor such as melanoma, head and neck, liver or kidney cancer. This rearrangement joins TRBV2 to TRBJ1-2; D possibly corresponds to TRBD1 (6 bases). The starting material was CD4+ or CD8+ T cells sorted from blood, obtained in a trial of the OX40 agonist ivuxolimab. CDR3 nucleotides: TGTGCCAGCAAAAAACAGGGTACCTATGGCTACACCTTC. Translated: CASKKQGTYGYTF.